This T cell receptor (beta chain) was profiled in a study of shared clonotypes between healthy human individuals. Assay used: immunoSEQ multiplex PCR; TCRdb lists only in-frame clones, some missing. The data hold about 960,000 clones, with more than 75% observed a single time. Germline lookup yields CDR1 LGHNA and CDR2 YSLEER. V lost 2 bases to trimming and J lost 4 bases, with 8 bases between them. The CDR3 loop spans 14 amino acids. The rearrangement links TRBV4-3 to TRBJ1-4; unclear D gene. Sequencing was carried out using memory CD4+ T cells sorted from blood. Indicated subset: CD45RA-negative fraction. The sequence came from a man younger than 30 in good health. CDR3 in DNA: TGCGCCAGCAGCCAATCTGGGTTTAATGAAAAACTGTTTTTT. It encodes CASSQSGFNEKLFF.